This is a list of T cell receptor beta chains from one sample in a study of OX40 agonist ivuxolimab in advanced cancers. TCRdb keeps only in-frame clones here, not all; method: immunoSEQ multiplex PCR. The sample gives about 5,100 clones, around 69% of which show up once; approximately 76% is in the top ten. The sample consisted of CD4+ or CD8+ T cells sorted from blood, taken in a trial of the OX40 agonist ivuxolimab. These receptors originate from an adult with an advanced solid tumor such as melanoma, head and neck, liver or kidney cancer. Both conserved end residues are part of each CDR3. A D gene is named only where the DNA matches it firmly. Rows give clone size only sometimes, using once, few, many, or a class for an expanded clone.

>-|-|TRBV2|TRBJ2-5
TGTGCCAGCAGTGTGGCCGGGCGACTACAGTACTTC
CASSVAGRLQYF
>-|-|TRBV5-6|TRBJ1-3
TGTGCCAGCAGCTTGGGGACAAGGGTCCACACCATATATTTT
CASSLGTRVHTIYF
>-|TRBD1|TRBV29-1|TRBJ2-7
TGCAGCGTTGAGGACGGGACAGGGGAGTCCTACGAGCAGTACTTC
CSVEDGTGESYEQYF
>-|-|TRBV11-3|TRBJ1-1
TGTGCCAGCAGCCTGGGCGAGGGGAACACTGAAGCTTTCTTT
CASSLGEGNTEAFF
>-|TRBD2|TRBV4-1|TRBJ2-7
TGCGCCAGCAGCCAAGATTCTACCGGGGGGGGCCGGGACGAGCAGTACTTC
CASSQDSTGGGRDEQYF
>-|-|TRBV7-2|TRBJ2-7
TGTGCCAGCAGCCCCGTTCTTAGGGGGAACGCCTACGAGCAGTACTTC
CASSPVLRGNAYEQYF
>-|-|TRBV25-1|TRBJ2-2
TGTGCCAGCAGTGGAGGCCGGGACAAGAACACCGGGGAGCTGTTTTTT
CASSGGRDKNTGELFF
>-|-|TRBV7-8|TRBJ1-5
TGTGCCAGCAGTCCGGGAGGGAGCAATCAGCCCCAGCATTTT
CASSPGGSNQPQHF
>-|-|TRBV5-6|TRBJ2-7
TGTGCCAGCAGCTTGGATCAGGCGTACGAGCAGTACTTC
CASSLDQAYEQYF
>many|-|TRBV4-1|TRBJ1-1
TGCGCCAGCAGCCAAGATATCGCAGGAATGAACACTGAAGCTTTCTTT
CASSQDIAGMNTEAFF
>-|-|TRBV28|TRBJ1-5
TGTGCCAGCAGTTTACTGGTATCGAGGCAGCCCCAGCATTTT
CASSLLVSRQPQHF
>-|TRBD2|TRBV7-9|TRBJ2-5
TGTGCCAGCAGCCGGACTAGCGGGGGACACCAAGAGACCCAGTACTTC
CASSRTSGGHQETQYF
>-|TRBD1|TRBV9|TRBJ2-7
TGTGCCAGCAGCGGCCGGGACAGCATTTCCTACGAGCAGTACTTC
CASSGRDSISYEQYF
>-|-|TRBV4-1|TRBJ1-3
TGCGCCAGCAGGGCGGGGAACACCATATATTTT
CASRAGNTIYF
>-|TRBD2|TRBV7-9|TRBJ2-7
TGTGCCAGCAGCCCGAGACTAGCGGGGAGCTACGAGCAGTACTTC
CASSPRLAGSYEQYF
>-|-|TRBV5-8|TRBJ2-5
TGTGCCAGCAGCTTCAGGAAAATAGCCCAAGAGACCCAGTACTTC
CASSFRKIAQETQYF
>-|-|TRBV2|TRBJ1-2
TGTGCCAGCCGGGACACCTATGGCTACACCTTC
CASRDTYGYTF
>-|-|TRBV2|TRBJ2-3
TGTGCCAGCAGTGGCCGGGCGGGTAGCACAGATACGCAGTATTTT
CASSGRAGSTDTQYF
>once|-|TRBV13|TRBJ1-6
TGTGCCAGCAGCTTAAACGCGAACACCCGTTCCTATAATTCACCCCTCCACTTT
CASSLNANTRSYNSPLHF
>medium-sized|-|TRBV5-1|TRBJ2-7
TGCGCCAGCAGCTGGGACAAGGCCTACGAGCAGTACTTC
CASSWDKAYEQYF
>medium-sized|TRBD1|TRBV27|TRBJ2-5
TGTGCCAGCAGACCAAGGGGGCCGGAGACCCAGTACTTC
CASRPRGPETQYF
>-|-|TRBV27|TRBJ2-7
TGTGCCAGCAGTTTATCCAGCTTTGCTTACGAGCAGTACTTC
CASSLSSFAYEQYF
>-|-|TRBV19|TRBJ2-5
TGTGCCAGTAGTATGGTACGGCAGAATAAAGAGACCCAGTACTTC
CASSMVRQNKETQYF